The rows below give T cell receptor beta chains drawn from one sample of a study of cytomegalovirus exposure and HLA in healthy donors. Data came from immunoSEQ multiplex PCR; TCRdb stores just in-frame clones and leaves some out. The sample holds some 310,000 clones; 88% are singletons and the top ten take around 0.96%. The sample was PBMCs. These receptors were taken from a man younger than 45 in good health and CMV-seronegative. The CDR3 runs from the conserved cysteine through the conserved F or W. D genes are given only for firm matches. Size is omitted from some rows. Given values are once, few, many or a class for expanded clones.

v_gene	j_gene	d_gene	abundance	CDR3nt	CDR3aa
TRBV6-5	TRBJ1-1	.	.	TGTGCCAGCAGGGTACGAGGGTTGAACACTGAAGCTTTCTTT	CASRVRGLNTEAFF
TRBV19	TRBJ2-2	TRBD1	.	TGTGCCAGTAGTCAGGGGGCAGGCACCGGGGAGCTGTTTTTT	CASSQGAGTGELFF
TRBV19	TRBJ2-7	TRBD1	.	TGTGCCAGTAGTGCAGGGACAGGGGGCTCCTACGAGCAGTACTTC	CASSAGTGGSYEQYF
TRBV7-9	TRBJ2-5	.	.	TGTGCCAGCAGCTTAGTTCGGGGAAAAGAGACCCAGTACTTC	CASSLVRGKETQYF
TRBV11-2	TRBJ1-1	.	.	TGTGCCAGCAGCTTATCCTGGCAAATGAACACTGAAGCTTTCTTT	CASSLSWQMNTEAFF
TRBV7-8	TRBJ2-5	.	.	TGTGCCAGCAGCTTACGATGGGTCGGGGAGACCCAGTACTTC	CASSLRWVGETQYF
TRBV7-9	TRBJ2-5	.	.	TGTGCCAGCAGCTCCAGGGGGGAAGAGACCCAGTACTTC	CASSSRGEETQYF
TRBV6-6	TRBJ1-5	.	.	TGTGCCAGCAGCTACCTTAATCAGCCCCAGCATTTT	CASSYLNQPQHF
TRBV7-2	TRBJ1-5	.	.	TGTGCCAGCAGCCCAACAGGGTCCGGCAATCAGCCCCAGCATTTT	CASSPTGSGNQPQHF
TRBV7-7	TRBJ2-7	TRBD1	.	TGTGCCAGCAGCCCAGGGGGCTACGAGCAGTACTTC	CASSPGGYEQYF
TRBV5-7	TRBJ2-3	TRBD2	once	TGTGCCAGCAGCGGGGGATTACTAGCGCACAGCACAGATACGCAGTATTTT	CASSGGLLAHSTDTQYF
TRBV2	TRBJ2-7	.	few	TGTGCCAGCAGTGAATACAACTCCTACGAGCAGTACTTC	CASSEYNSYEQYF
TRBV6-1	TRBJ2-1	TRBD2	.	TGTGCCAGCAGTGATAAGCGGGGGCTACAGAATGAGCAGTTCTTC	CASSDKRGLQNEQFF
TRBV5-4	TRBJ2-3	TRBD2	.	TGTGCCAGCGGCACTAGCGGAGCCCCCACAGATACGCAGTATTTT	CASGTSGAPTDTQYF
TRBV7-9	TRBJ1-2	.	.	TGTGCCAGCAGCTTAGCGGCGACAACTTATGGCTACACCTTC	CASSLAATTYGYTF
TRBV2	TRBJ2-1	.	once	TGTGCCAGTAATTTCTGGGACAAGAGCTCCTACAATGAGCAGTTCTTC	CASNFWDKSSYNEQFF
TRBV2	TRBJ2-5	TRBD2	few	TGTGCCAGCAGTGAAGCGCTCGGGGGGAGAGGTCAAGAGACCCAGTACTTC	CASSEALGGRGQETQYF
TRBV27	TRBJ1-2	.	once	TGTGCCAGCAGTTTCTCCAGGGCGGATACCTATGGCTACACCTTC	CASSFSRADTYGYTF
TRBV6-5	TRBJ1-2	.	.	TGTGCCAGCAGTTACTCTGGGTCCCCGGAGGGCTATGGCTACACCTTC	CASSYSGSPEGYGYTF
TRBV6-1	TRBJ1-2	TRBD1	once	TGTGCCAGCAGTGGGACCGGGACAGCGGGCGGCTACACCTTC	CASSGTGTAGGYTF
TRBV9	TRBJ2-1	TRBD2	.	TGTGCCAGCAGCGTAGTTAAGCGGGGGGCCGTCAATGAGCAGTTCTTC	CASSVVKRGAVNEQFF
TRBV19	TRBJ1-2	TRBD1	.	TGTGCCAGTAGTATGAGGATAGGACAGGGTGGATCCTATGGCTACACCTTC	CASSMRIGQGGSYGYTF
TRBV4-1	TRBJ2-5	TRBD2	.	TGCGCCAGCAGCCAAGAGAGAAGGACTAGCGGGGAACAAGGGACCCAGTACTTC	CASSQERRTSGEQGTQYF